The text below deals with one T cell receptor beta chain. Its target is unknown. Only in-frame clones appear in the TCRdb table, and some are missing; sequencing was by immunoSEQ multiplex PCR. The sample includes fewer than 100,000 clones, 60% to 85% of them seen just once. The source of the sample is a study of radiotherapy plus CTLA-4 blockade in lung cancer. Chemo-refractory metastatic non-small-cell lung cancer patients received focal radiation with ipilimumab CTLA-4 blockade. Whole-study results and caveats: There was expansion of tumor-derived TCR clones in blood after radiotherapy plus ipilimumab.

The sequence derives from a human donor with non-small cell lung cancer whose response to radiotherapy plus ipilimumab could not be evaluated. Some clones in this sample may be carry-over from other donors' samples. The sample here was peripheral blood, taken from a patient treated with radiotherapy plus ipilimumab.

CDR3 sequence reads: CASSLKGDRGHGYTF. DNA for the CDR3: TGTGCCAGCTCCCTGAAGGGGGACAGGGGGCATGGCTACACCTTC. The chain joins TRBV5-4 to TRBJ1-2; 12 bases match TRBD1. The CDR3 is made up of 15 amino acids. J gave up 6 bases and V 7 bases, and 10 bases lay outside the gene matches. Germline V gene data show CDR1 as SGHNT and CDR2 as YYREEE (reference sequence).